The 22 T cell receptor beta chains given below trace back to one sample, sequenced in a study of T cell clusters in autoimmune cytopenias. TRB was amplified from around 250 ng of peripheral blood genomic DNA per sample. One tube held mixed TRB-A and TRB-B primer pools for touch-down PCR. Reprocessing the multiplex PCR reads, TCRdb reports a single entry for every CDR3 protein and omits DNA. The sample features 6,000 to 9,500 distinct CDR3 sequences, with around 21% in its top ten. This same sample was also part of a study on T cell repertoires in aging, cancer and after chemotherapy.

The sequencing sample was made of peripheral blood. The origin of the receptors is a human donor in good health.

The gene calls are TRBV27 and TRBJ2-7; without DNA, the TCRdb call of TRBD1 cannot be checked. The CDR3 sequence is 14 residues long. Germline V gene sequence: CDR1 MNHEY, CDR2 SMNVEV (reference sequence). This CDR3 is CASSSGTGGREQYF.

Here the CDR3 reads CASTRYRDNYGYTF. V usage is TRBV6-5 and J usage is TRBJ1-2; TCRdb lists TRBD1, though no DNA is available to test this call. Germline V gene data show CDR1 as MNHEY and CDR2 as SVGAGI. The CDR3 contains 14 residues.

This rearrangement joins TRBV10-3 to TRBJ2-1; there is no DNA to check the TCRdb D call of TRBD2. CDR1 is ENHRY, CDR2 SYGVKD, per germline. The CDR3 length is 16 residues. The CDR3 region is CAISETPGGRWNEQFF.

In terms of frequency, this clonotype is medium-sized. The J gene is TRBJ2-5, the V gene TRBV6-5; TCRdb picks TRBD1, but there is no DNA to check that call. Germline lookup yields CDR1 MNHEY and CDR2 SVGAGI. The CDR3 runs to 14 residues. This chain's CDR3 is CASSPRISAETQYF.

The rearrangement joins TRBV7-2 to TRBJ2-7; TCRdb returns TRBD1, unconfirmable since there is no DNA. Germline V lookup: CDR1 SGHTA, CDR2 FQGNSA. The CDR3 covers 14 residues. The CDR3: CASSWRTGGNEQYF.

This rearrangement joins TRBV6-5 to TRBJ2-1; TCRdb calls TRBD1, which cannot be checked without DNA. The CDR3 is 17 amino acids. Germline V lookup: CDR1 MNHEY, CDR2 SVGAGI. The CDR3 protein is CASSYSNSGPPYNEQFF.

This chain uses TRBV19 with TRBJ1-1. The CDR3 spans 12 residues. Germline CDR1 LNHDA, CDR2 SQIVND (reference sequence). The CDR3 here is CASSNWATEAFF.

The chain joins TRBV5-5 to TRBJ2-7; checking the TCRdb D call of TRBD1 is not possible without DNA. Germline V gives CDR1 SGHKS, CDR2 YYEKEE (reference sequence). The CDR3 length is 14 residues. CDR3 loop: CASSFTGETYEQYF.

This rearrangement joins TRBV6-1 to TRBJ1-2; TCRdb indicates TRBD1, and absent DNA this call remains unverified. CDR1 is MNHNS and CDR2 is SASEGT in the germline V gene. This CDR3 spans 15 amino acids. CDR3 protein: CASGFLGQGNYGYTF.

This rearrangement joins TRBV5-4 to TRBJ2-7; TCRdb proposes TRBD2, but this gene call is untestable without DNA. The germline V gene has CDR1 SGHNT and CDR2 YYREEE (reference sequence). The CDR3 contains 14 residues. The CDR3 region is CASSSVNLVREQYF. Full variable domain (outside the CDR3, taken from reference TRBV5-4 and TRBJ2-7): ETGVTQSPTHLIKTRGQQVTLRCSSQSGHNTVSWYQQALGQGPQFIFQYYREEENGRGNFPPRFSGLQFPNYSSELNVNALELDDSALYLCASSSVNLVREQYFGPGTRLTVT.

The chain carries TRBV12-3 or TRBV12-4 and TRBJ2-1. The CDR3 sequence is 11 residues long. The CDR3 sequence is CASTTEDEQFF.

The J gene is TRBJ1-5, the V gene TRBV12-3 or TRBV12-4; TCRdb lists TRBD1, though no DNA is available to test this call. The CDR3 length is 14 residues. The CDR3: CASSPGQGPQPQHF.

V usage is TRBV19 and J usage is TRBJ1-1; absent DNA, TCRdb's TRBD1 call cannot be checked. The CDR3 runs to 13 residues. Germline CDR1 and CDR2: LNHDA and SQIVND (reference sequence). CDR3 sequence reads: CASSSRGQLEAFF.

The V and J genes are TRBV27 and TRBJ2-1; TCRdb picks TRBD2, but there is no DNA to check that call. CDR1 is MNHEY and CDR2 is SMNVEV in the germline V gene (reference sequence). CDR3 length: 17 residues. CDR3 protein: CASSFRTSGRWYNEQFF.

This chain joins TRBV27 and TRBJ2-7; absent DNA, TCRdb's TRBD1 call cannot be checked. The CDR3 consists of 15 residues. From germline, CDR1 is MNHEY and CDR2 SMNVEV (reference sequence). The CDR3 spells CASSKEGTDSYEQYF.

V usage is TRBV24-1 and J usage is TRBJ2-1; the TCRdb call, TRBD1, lacks DNA for checking. The CDR3 has 15 amino acids. The germline gives CDR1 KGHDR, CDR2 SFDVKD. The CDR3 loop is CATSDLDRLQGEQFF.

The chain uses TRBV5-6 and TRBJ2-2; the D gene TCRdb calls, TRBD1, cannot be checked with no DNA. The CDR3 runs to 17 residues. Looked up from germline, CDR1 is SGHDT and CDR2 is YYEEEE. CDR3 residues: CASSLLTGTGGTGELFF.

The CDR3 is CASSVGGRGSFRTGELFF. The J gene is TRBJ2-2, the V gene TRBV11-2; as DNA is missing, the TRBD1 call by TCRdb cannot be tested. The CDR3 is made up of 18 amino acids. Per germline, CDR1 SGHAT and CDR2 FQNNGV.

This CDR3 is CASTRTRDSYEQYF. V and J are TRBV19 and TRBJ2-7; TCRdb returns TRBD1, unconfirmable since there is no DNA. Looked up from germline, CDR1 is LNHDA and CDR2 is SQIVND (reference sequence). The CDR3 has 14 residues. Using reference TRBV19 and TRBJ2-7 for the parts outside the CDR3, the full variable domain is DGGITQSPKYLFRKEGQNVTLSCEQNLNHDAMYWYRQDPGQGLRLIYYSQIVNDFQKGDIAEGYSVSREKKESFPLTVTSAQKNPTAFYLCASTRTRDSYEQYFGPGTRLTVT.

V usage is TRBV27 and J usage is TRBJ1-1; with no DNA, the TCRdb D assignment of TRBD1 cannot be verified. Germline V gives CDR1 MNHEY, CDR2 SMNVEV (reference sequence). The CDR3 runs 15 residues. This CDR3 reads CASSLRWTVNTEAFF.

The genes are TRBV18 and TRBJ2-2; TCRdb selects TRBD1, and the lack of DNA leaves this call unchecked. CDR3 length: 15 amino acids. Germline CDR1 reads KGHSH; CDR2 reads LQKENI. CDR3 region: CASSLTGQFTGELFF.

The gene calls are TRBV19 and TRBJ1-1; lacking DNA, the TRBD1 call made by TCRdb goes unchecked. CDR1 is LNHDA and CDR2 is SQIVND in the germline V gene (reference sequence). The CDR3 length is 15 residues. CDR3 residues: CASSSIQGRGTEAFF.